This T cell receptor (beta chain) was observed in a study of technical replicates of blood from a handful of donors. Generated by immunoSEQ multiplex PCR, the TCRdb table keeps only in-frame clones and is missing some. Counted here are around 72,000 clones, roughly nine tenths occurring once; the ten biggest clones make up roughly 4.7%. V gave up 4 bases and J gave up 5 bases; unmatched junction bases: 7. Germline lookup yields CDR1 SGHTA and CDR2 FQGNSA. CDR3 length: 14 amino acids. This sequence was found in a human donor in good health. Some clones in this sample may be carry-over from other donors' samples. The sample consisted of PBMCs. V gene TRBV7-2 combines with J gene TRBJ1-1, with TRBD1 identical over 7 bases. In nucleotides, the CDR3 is TGTGCCAGCAGCTCAAATTACAGGGGAACTGAAGCTTTCTTT. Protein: CASSSNYRGTEAFF.